These T cell receptor beta chains were read from a single sample in a study of naive and memory T cell subsets. In TCRdb, the 5' RACE reads were re-called with MiXCR into one record per CDR3 protein. The repertoire consists of roughly 60,000 distinct CDR3 sequences, with roughly 6.7% occurring once and the leading ten covering 8% to 10%. The source of these receptors is a male donor in good health. The conserved cysteine and the conserved F or W are not part of the CDR3 here.

v_call	j_call	cdr3_aa
TRBV19	TRBJ2-5	ASTRVGGRGETQY
TRBV14	TRBJ1-1	ASSSSGNTEAF
TRBV7-7	TRBJ2-6	ASSPRSSEANVLS
TRBV28	TRBJ2-7	ASSQPGLADSLGEQY
TRBV21-1	TRBJ2-7	ASNPGLAEVSYEQY
TRBV11-2	TRBJ2-3	ASSPGAADTQY
TRBV6-5	TRBJ2-2	ASRGSFGRGRNTGELF
TRBV6-5	TRBJ2-6	ATSAGRGPSGANVLT
TRBV6-5	TRBJ1-3	ASSFGQPLESTIY
TRBV4-1	TRBJ1-3	ASSQGTGGLDTIY
TRBV6-1	TRBJ1-1	ASSERGQGWAF
TRBV6-5	TRBJ2-3	ASSGAGGPNTQY
TRBV4-1	TRBJ2-2	ASSPGTAYTGELF
TRBV19	TRBJ1-1	ASRMTLLTEAF
TRBV6-6	TRBJ2-1	ASRIDGNNEQF
TRBV7-9	TRBJ2-3	ASSLGGPGADTQY
TRBV3-1	TRBJ2-1	ASSPTSGTSYNEQF
TRBV29-1	TRBJ2-5	SVGQGLETQY
TRBV7-9	TRBJ1-3	ASSQTNSGNTIY
TRBV12-3/TRBV12-4	TRBJ2-5	ASSSLKVVGSKTQY
TRBV18	TRBJ2-7	ASSSNTGTGTYEQY
TRBV9	TRBJ2-1	ASSVGTGGYEQF
TRBV11-2	TRBJ2-1	ASRTGGPNNEQF